Included here is one TCR beta chain sequence, with context. The RNA, about 0.45 to 1 ug, was put through reverse transcription using random hexamers. Coverage of TCR beta CDR3 amplification by immunoSEQ multiplex PCR extended to 54 Vbeta and 13 Jbeta. One entry per CDR3 protein results from TCRdb running MiXCR on the immunoSEQ multiplex PCR reads. The sample yields fewer than 85,000 distinct CDR3 sequences, approximately 95% seen once. The data originate from a study of CD8 T cells in Susac syndrome. The germline gives CDR1 DFQATT, CDR2 SNEGSKA (reference sequence). This CDR3 comprises 14 residues. V lost 3 bases, J lost 5 bases, and 16 bases lay in between.

The genes are TRBV20-1 and TRBJ1-1; D not certain. This clonotype originated in a human donor with Susac syndrome. The sequencing sample was made of CD8+ T cells from PBMCs. CDR3 sequence (DNA): TGCAGTGCTAGCCCAATCGGGTTGGGGACTGAAGCTTTCTTT. It yields the protein CSASPIGLGTEAFF.